These 18 T cell receptor beta chains share one sample of origin, sequenced in a study of cytomegalovirus exposure and HLA in healthy donors (dated by TCRdb to about 2017). Library preparation was by the immunoSEQ multiplex PCR assay. For the multiplex PCR, a mixture combining 60 forward primers for TCR Vbeta segments and 13 reverse primers for TCR Jbeta segments was used. This is the immuneACCESS table as TCRdb keeps it, with only in-frame sequences that have V and J called. A part of the clones is gone; compared with another copy, unresolved V genes explain less than half, and the rest is unexplained. For this sample there are over 200,000 clones; almost 80% appear just once. Together, the top ten hold around 4% of the sample. The sequenced sample was PBMCs. These receptors originate from a male donor in good health and CMV-seronegative.

The chain joins TRBV6-1 to TRBJ2-6; D possibly corresponds to TRBD2 (6 bases). The CDR3 sequence is 16 residues long. CDR1 is MNHNS, CDR2 SASEGT, per germline. Between the trimmed V and J ends, which lost 3 bases and 0 bases, there was a span of 9 bases. The CDR3 DNA reads as TGTGCCAGCAGTGAGGCGGGGCCCTCTGGGGCCAACGTCCTGACTTTC. It encodes CASSEAGPSGANVLTF.

The gene calls are TRBV21-1 and TRBJ2-1; the D segment call TRBD2 is taken from the table without a DNA check. TRBV21-1 is labeled a pseudogene. The CDR3 covers 13 residues. The CDR3 loop is CASSKVLVGEQFF. CDR3 sequence (DNA): TGTGCCAGCAGCAAAGTGCTAGTCGGGGAGCAGTTCTTC.

V usage is TRBV25-1 and J usage is TRBJ2-1; D is possibly TRBD2 (5 bases). Germline V gene lookup returns CDR1 MGHDK and CDR2 SYGVNS. The CDR3 extends over 15 amino acids. V was trimmed by 6 bases and J by 2 bases, leaving 14 bases between them. In nucleotides, the CDR3 is TGTGCCAGCAGGGGTCTAGCAGTGGCCTACAATGAGCAGTTCTTC. Its protein is CASRGLAVAYNEQFF.

The genes are TRBV6-6 and TRBJ2-4, with D perhaps TRBD2 (6 bases). Germline V gene data show CDR1 as MNHNY and CDR2 as SVGAGI (reference sequence). Trimming took 4 bases from V and 1 from J, leaving 11 bases between them. This CDR3 spans 15 amino acids. The CDR3 region has the DNA TGTGCCAGCAGTTCAACGGGAGCGGCCAAAAACATTCAGTACTTC. This gives the protein CASSSTGAAKNIQYF.

This sequence joins TRBV2 and TRBJ2-3, with TRBD2 identical over 10 bases. There are 14 residues in the CDR3. V lost 2 bases to trimming and J lost 4 bases; unmatched junction nucleotides: 0. In germline, CDR1 is SNHLY, CDR2 FYNNEI. The CDR3 loop reads CASSESGRADTQYF. CDR3 coding DNA: TGTGCCAGCAGTGAAAGCGGGAGGGCAGATACGCAGTATTTT.

The chain recombines TRBV4-1 with TRBJ2-3, with 7 bases lining up with TRBD2. CDR3 length equals 15 residues. V was clipped by 5 bases and J by 6 bases; unmatched bases: 11. Germline V gene lookup returns CDR1 MGHRA and CDR2 YSYEKL. The CDR3 DNA reads as TGCGCCAGCAGCGATGTAACGGGGGGAGTTGATACGCAGTATTTT. This codes for CASSDVTGGVDTQYF.

The chain carries TRBV15 and TRBJ1-1; 7 bases line up with TRBD1. The CDR3 is 15 residues long. With 5 bases clipped from V and 5 bases from J, the junction kept 11 bases outside the gene matches. Germline-derived CDR1 and CDR2 are LNHNV and YYDKDF (reference sequence). For the CDR3, the DNA is TGTGCCACCAGCCGACGACAGGGTTCGAGAACTGAAGCTTTCTTT. It is translated as CATSRRQGSRTEAFF.

The chain links TRBV27 to TRBJ2-7; D is perhaps TRBD2 (6 bases). This CDR3 has 15 residues. V lost 5 bases, J lost 1 base, and 15 bases lay in between. The germline V gene has CDR1 MNHEY and CDR2 SMNVEV (reference sequence). The CDR3 reads CASSLTKRGSYEQYF. Written as DNA, the CDR3 is TGTGCCAGCAGTCTGACAAAACGGGGGTCCTACGAGCAGTACTTC.

V is TRBV19 and J is TRBJ2-1, with 9 nucleotides matching TRBD2. Looked up from germline, CDR1 is LNHDA and CDR2 is SQIVND (reference sequence). The CDR3 sequence is 15 residues long. J gave up 4 bases and V 5 bases, and 6 bases lay outside the gene matches. The CDR3 here is CASSSWREGYNEQFF. CDR3 DNA: TGTGCCAGTAGTTCCTGGCGGGAGGGTTACAATGAGCAGTTCTTC.

The chain links TRBV5-6 to TRBJ1-1, with 7 bases that match TRBD1. V lost 5 bases, J lost 3 bases, and 13 bases stayed unmatched. This CDR3 is 16 amino acids long. CDR1 is SGHDT and CDR2 is YYEEEE in the germline V gene. The CDR3 here is CASRYDPTGLDTEAFF. The CDR3 region has the DNA TGTGCCAGCAGGTATGACCCGACAGGGCTCGACACTGAAGCTTTCTTT.

The V call is TRBV28, the J call TRBJ2-1; the match to TRBD2 covers 8 bases. J was trimmed by 2 bases and V by 4 bases; bases with no gene match: 7. This CDR3 has 16 amino acids. Germline lookup yields CDR1 MDHEN and CDR2 SYDVKM. CDR3 amino acids: CASSSIQLAAYNEQFF. The CDR3 DNA is TGTGCCAGCAGTTCTATCCAACTAGCGGCCTACAATGAGCAGTTCTTC.

Comment on this clone: One end of the junction varies from germline; a read error may be responsible. This chain connects TRBV7-9 to TRBJ1-1; TRBD1 might be the D (5 bases). From germline, CDR1 is SEHNR and CDR2 FQNEAQ (reference sequence). The CDR3 sequence is 15 residues long. Here the CDR3 reads CSSSLQGGANTEAFF. CDR3 in DNA: TGTTCCAGCAGCCTCCAGGGAGGGGCGAACACTGAAGCTTTCTTT.

The chain carries TRBV18 and TRBJ2-1, with 8 nucleotides matching TRBD1. Germline V CDR1 and CDR2: KGHSH, LQKENI. The CDR3 totals 14 residues. V lost 3 bases to trimming and J lost 9 bases; unmatched junction nucleotides: 7. The CDR3 sequence is CASSPGQGYSEQFF. The CDR3 nucleotides are TGTGCCAGCTCACCTGGACAGGGTTATTCTGAGCAGTTCTTC.

This chain connects TRBV6-6 to TRBJ2-2; D remains unclear. V lost 2 bases, J lost 0 bases, and 4 bases lay in between. The V gene's germline CDR1 is MNHNY and CDR2 SVGAGI (reference sequence). The CDR3 spans 14 residues. This CDR3 is CASSYESNTGELFF. In DNA, the CDR3 is TGTGCCAGCAGTTACGAGTCGAACACCGGGGAGCTGTTTTTT.

The chain combines TRBV2 with TRBJ2-7; D might be TRBD1 (7 bases). The CDR3 is 18 amino acids. CDR1 is SNHLY and CDR2 is FYNNEI in the germline V gene. The ends were cut back, 5 bases at V and 0 bases at J, with 23 bases in the middle. As DNA, the CDR3 is TGTGCCAGCAGTCGACAGGGCGGGTCGCGGACTAACTCCTACGAGCAGTACTTC. Protein: CASSRQGGSRTNSYEQYF.

This chain joins TRBV7-3 and TRBJ2-3; 8 bases match TRBD2. J lost 1 base, V lost 3 bases, and 9 bases had no gene match. This CDR3 contains 17 residues. Germline V CDR1 and CDR2: SGHTA, FQGTGA. The CDR3 nucleotides are TGTGCCAGCAGCTTCGGGAGGGCCAATGTTGGCACAGATACGCAGTATTTT. Protein sequence: CASSFGRANVGTDTQYF.

The chain combines TRBV28 with TRBJ2-2; 9 nucleotides agree with TRBD2. CDR3 length equals 17 residues. V trimming: 2 bases; J trimming: 4 bases; junction bases outside the gene matches: 8. Germline V gives CDR1 MDHEN, CDR2 SYDVKM. The CDR3 loop reads CASSLNLAGDSTGELFF. The DNA of the CDR3 is TGTGCCAGCAGTTTAAATTTAGCGGGAGATAGCACCGGGGAGCTGTTTTTT.

V and J are TRBV9 and TRBJ2-3; D is perhaps TRBD1 (5 bases). Trimming took 0 bases from V and 0 from J, leaving 8 bases between them. Germline V gene sequence: CDR1 SGDLS, CDR2 YYNGEE. This CDR3 is 15 amino acids long. This chain's CDR3 is CASSVAGASTDTQYF. The CDR3 region has the DNA TGTGCCAGCAGCGTAGCTGGGGCGAGCACAGATACGCAGTATTTT.